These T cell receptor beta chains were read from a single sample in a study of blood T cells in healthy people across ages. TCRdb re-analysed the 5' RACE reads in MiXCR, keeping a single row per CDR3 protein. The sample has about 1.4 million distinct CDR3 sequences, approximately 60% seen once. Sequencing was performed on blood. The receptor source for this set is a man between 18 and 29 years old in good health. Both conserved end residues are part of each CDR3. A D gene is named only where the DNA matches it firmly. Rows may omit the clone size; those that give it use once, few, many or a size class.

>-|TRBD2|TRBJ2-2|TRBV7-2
TGTGCCAGCTCACGTGGGAGGGTCCAAACCGGGGAGCTGTTTTTT
CASSRGRVQTGELFF
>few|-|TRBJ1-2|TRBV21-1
TGTGCCAGCAGCAACCAGGGTTCCTATGGCTACACCTTC
CASSNQGSYGYTF
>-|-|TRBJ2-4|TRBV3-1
TGTGCCAGCAGCCCTGGCAGGACTTACCTAGCCAAAAACATTCAGTACTTC
CASSPGRTYLAKNIQYF
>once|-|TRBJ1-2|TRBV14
TGTGCCAGCAGCGCTTACAGGCGGGGCTACACCTTC
CASSAYRRGYTF
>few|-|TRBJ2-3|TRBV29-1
TGCAGCGTTGAGAAGGCTCCGGAGGCCGATACGCAGTATTTT
CSVEKAPEADTQYF
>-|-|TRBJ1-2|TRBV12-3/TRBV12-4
TGTGCCAGCAGTACTCGGACAAGCCGCCTGGGCTACACCTTC
CASSTRTSRLGYTF
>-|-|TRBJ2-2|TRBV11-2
TGTGCCAGCAGCTTACTGCACACCGGGGAGCTGTTTTTT
CASSLLHTGELFF
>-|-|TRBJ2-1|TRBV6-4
TGTGCCAGCAGTGACTCGGGGAGGCTATCCCTCTACAATGAGCAGTTCTTC
CASSDSGRLSLYNEQFF
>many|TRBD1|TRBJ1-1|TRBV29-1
TGCAGCGTTGCGTCCTCAACAGGGGCTGAAGCTTTCTTT
CSVASSTGAEAFF
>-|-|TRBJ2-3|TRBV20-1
TGCAGTGCCCAGTTGGCTAGCGAGTTAAGAGATACGCAGTATTTT
CSAQLASELRDTQYF
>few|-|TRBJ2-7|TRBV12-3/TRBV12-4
TGTGCCAGCAGAGAGCCAGGAGCCTACGAGCAGTACTTC
CASREPGAYEQYF
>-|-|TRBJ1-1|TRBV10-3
TGTGCCATCAGTGATCTAGGGGACGGGACTGAAGCTTTCTTT
CAISDLGDGTEAFF
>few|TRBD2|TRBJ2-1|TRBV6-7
TGTGCCAGCAGTTACTACCCAAGGGCGGGGGGTTGCAATGAGCAGTTCTTC
CASSYYPRAGGCNEQFF
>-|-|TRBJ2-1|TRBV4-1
TGCGCCAGCAGCCCCTCAACCTACAATGAGCAGTTCTTC
CASSPSTYNEQFF
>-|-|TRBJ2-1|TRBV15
TGTGCCACCAGCAGAGATACGGACTCCTACAATGAGCAGTTCTTC
CATSRDTDSYNEQFF
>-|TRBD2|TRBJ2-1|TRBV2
TGTGCCAGCAGTGTACCCAGCGGGAGTGGGGATGAGCAGTTCTTC
CASSVPSGSGDEQFF
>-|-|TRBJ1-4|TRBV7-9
TGTGCCAGCAGCTTCGTATCAGGGTTTTATGAAAAACTGTTTTTT
CASSFVSGFYEKLFF
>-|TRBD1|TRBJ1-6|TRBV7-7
TGTGCTAGCAGCTTACACGGGACAGGGAATTCACCCCTCCACTTT
CASSLHGTGNSPLHF
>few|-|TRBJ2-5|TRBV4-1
TGCGCCAGCAGCCAAGTTCAGGGGGAGACCCAGTACTTC
CASSQVQGETQYF
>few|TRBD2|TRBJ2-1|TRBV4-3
TGCGCCAGCAGCCAAGCTAGCGGGGGGGCCAAGTTCTTC
CASSQASGGAKFF
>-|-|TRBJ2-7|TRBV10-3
TGTGCCATCAGTCCCGAGACAGGCGAGCAGTACTTC
CAISPETGEQYF
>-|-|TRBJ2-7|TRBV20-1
TGCAGTGCTAGAAGAGGGGATAAGGTCTACGAGCAGTACTTC
CSARRGDKVYEQYF
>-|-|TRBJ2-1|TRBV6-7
TGTGCCAGCAGTTACAGTCGGGGGCTTTACAATGAGCAGTTCTTC
CASSYSRGLYNEQFF
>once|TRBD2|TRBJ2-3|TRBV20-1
TGCAGTGCTAGAGATTCTAGCGGGGGCCGTAGCACAGATACGCAGTATTTT
CSARDSSGGRSTDTQYF
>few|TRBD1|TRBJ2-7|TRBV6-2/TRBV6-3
TGTGCCAGCAGTGACCCGGGACAGGGCTTAACGAACGAGCAGTACTTC
CASSDPGQGLTNEQYF
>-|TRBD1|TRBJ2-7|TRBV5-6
TGTGCCAGCAGCCACCGGGACAGGGTCGACGAGCAGTACTTC
CASSHRDRVDEQYF
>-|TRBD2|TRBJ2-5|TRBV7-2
TGTGCCAGCAGCCGACAGACTAGCGGGAGAGTAGAGACCCAGTACTTC
CASSRQTSGRVETQYF
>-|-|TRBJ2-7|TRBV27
TGTGCCAGCAGTCCCGACGGACGCGAGCAGTACTTC
CASSPDGREQYF
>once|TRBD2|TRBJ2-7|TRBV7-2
TGTGCCAGCAGCTTAGACACTAGCGGGAGTCATATTTCCTACGAGCAGTACTTC
CASSLDTSGSHISYEQYF
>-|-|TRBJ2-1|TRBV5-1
TGCGCCAGCCAAGAAAGCGGTCAAGTCCACAATGAGCAGTTCTTC
CASQESGQVHNEQFF